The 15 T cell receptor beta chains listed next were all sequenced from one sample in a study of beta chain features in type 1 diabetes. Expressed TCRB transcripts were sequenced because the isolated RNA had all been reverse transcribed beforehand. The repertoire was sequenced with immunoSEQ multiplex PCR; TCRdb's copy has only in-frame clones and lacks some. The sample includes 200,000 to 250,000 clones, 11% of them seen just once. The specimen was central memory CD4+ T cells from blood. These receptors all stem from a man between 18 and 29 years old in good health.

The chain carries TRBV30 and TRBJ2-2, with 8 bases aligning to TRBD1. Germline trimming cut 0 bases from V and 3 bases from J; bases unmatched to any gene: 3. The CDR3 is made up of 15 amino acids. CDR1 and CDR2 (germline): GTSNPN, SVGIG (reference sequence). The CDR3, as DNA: TGTGCCTGGAGTGTACAGGGGGAGGACACCGGGGAGCTGTTTTTT. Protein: CAWSVQGEDTGELFF.

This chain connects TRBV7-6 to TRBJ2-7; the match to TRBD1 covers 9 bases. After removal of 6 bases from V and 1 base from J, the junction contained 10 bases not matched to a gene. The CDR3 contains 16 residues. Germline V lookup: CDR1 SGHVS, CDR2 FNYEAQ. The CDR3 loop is CASRATGGEGSYEQYF. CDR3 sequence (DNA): TGTGCCAGCAGAGCTACAGGGGGCGAAGGATCCTACGAGCAGTACTTC.

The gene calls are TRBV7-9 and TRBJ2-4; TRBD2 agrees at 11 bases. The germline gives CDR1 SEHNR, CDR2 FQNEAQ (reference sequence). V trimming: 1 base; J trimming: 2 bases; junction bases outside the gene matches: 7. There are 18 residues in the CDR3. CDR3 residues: CASSLGSGRAGTKNIQYF. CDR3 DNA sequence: TGTGCCAGCAGCTTAGGTAGCGGGAGGGCCGGAACCAAAAACATTCAGTACTTC.

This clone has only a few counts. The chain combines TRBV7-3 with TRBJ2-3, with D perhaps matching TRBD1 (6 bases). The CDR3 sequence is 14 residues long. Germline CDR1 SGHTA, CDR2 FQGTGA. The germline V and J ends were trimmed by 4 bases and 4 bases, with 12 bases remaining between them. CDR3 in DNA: TGTGCCAGCAGCTCGGACAGCCCCCCAGATACGCAGTATTTT. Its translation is CASSSDSPPDTQYF. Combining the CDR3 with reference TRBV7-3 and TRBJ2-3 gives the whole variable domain GAGVSQTPSNKVTEKGKYVELRCDPISGHTALYWYRQSLGQGPEFLIYFQGTGAADDSGLPNDRFFAVRPEGSVSTLKIQRTERGDSAVYLCASSSDSPPDTQYFGPGTRLTVL.

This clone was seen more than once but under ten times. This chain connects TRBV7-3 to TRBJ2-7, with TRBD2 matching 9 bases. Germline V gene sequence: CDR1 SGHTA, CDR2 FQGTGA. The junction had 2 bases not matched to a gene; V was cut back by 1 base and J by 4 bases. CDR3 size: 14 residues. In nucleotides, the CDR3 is TGTGCCAGCAGCTTAAACGCGGGAGGGTACGAGCAGTACTTC. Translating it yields CASSLNAGGYEQYF.

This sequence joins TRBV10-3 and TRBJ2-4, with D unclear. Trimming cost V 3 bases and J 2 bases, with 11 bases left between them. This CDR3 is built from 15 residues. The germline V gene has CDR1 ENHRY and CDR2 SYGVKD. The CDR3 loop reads CAISETASTKNIQYF. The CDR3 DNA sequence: TGTGCCATCAGTGAAACCGCCAGTACCAAAAACATTCAGTACTTC.

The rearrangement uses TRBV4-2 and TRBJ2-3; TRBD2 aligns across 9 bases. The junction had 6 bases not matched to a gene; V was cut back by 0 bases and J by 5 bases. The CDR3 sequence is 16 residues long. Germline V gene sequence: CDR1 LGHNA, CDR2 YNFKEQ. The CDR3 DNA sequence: TGTGCCAGCAGCCAAGATGTGACTAGCGGCCTAGATACGCAGTATTTT. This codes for CASSQDVTSGLDTQYF.

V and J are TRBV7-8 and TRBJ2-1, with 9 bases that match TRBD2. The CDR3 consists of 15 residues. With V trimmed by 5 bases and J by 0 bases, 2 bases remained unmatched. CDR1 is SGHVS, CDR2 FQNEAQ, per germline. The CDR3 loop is CASSPLAGSYNEQFF. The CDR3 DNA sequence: TGTGCCAGCAGCCCACTAGCGGGCTCCTACAATGAGCAGTTCTTC.

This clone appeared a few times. CDR3 residues: CASSRGQGAGEQFF. In nucleotides, the CDR3 is TGTGCCAGCAGCCGAGGACAGGGGGCTGGAGAGCAGTTCTTC. The chain couples TRBV2 to TRBJ2-1; 11 bases are a match to TRBD1. The CDR3 consists of 14 residues. Losses at the gene ends were 6 bases for V and 10 bases for J; bases not matched to a gene: 8. Germline CDR1 SNHLY, CDR2 FYNNEI.

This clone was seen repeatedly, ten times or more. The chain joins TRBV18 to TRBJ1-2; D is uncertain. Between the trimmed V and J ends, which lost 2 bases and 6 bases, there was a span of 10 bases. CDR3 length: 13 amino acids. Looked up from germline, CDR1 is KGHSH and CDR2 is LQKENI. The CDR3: CASSPEGGDGYTF. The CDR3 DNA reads TGTGCCAGCTCACCAGAAGGAGGTGATGGCTACACCTTC. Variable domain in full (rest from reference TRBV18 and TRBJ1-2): NAGVMQNPRHLVRRRGQEARLRCSPMKGHSHVYWYRQLPEEGLKFMVYLQKENIIDESGMPKERFSAEFPKEGPSILRIQQVVRGDSAAYFCASSPEGGDGYTFGSGTRLTVV.

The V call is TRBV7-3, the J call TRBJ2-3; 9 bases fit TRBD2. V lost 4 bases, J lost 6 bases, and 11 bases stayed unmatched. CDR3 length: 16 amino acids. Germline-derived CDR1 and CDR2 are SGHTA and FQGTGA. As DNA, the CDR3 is TGTGCCAGCAGCTCCGTCGTGGCGGGAGGGCCGGATACGCAGTATTTT. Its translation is CASSSVVAGGPDTQYF.

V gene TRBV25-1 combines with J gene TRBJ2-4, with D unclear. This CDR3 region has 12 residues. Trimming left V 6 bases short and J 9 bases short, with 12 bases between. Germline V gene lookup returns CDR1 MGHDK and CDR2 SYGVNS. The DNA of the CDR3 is TGTGCCAGCAGGCCAACTATTGGCATTCAGTACTTC. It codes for CASRPTIGIQYF.

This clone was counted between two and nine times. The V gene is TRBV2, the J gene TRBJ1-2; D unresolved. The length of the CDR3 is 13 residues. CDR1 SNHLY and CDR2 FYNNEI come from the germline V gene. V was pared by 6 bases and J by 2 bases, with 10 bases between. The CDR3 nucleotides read TGTGCCAGCAGGTGGACGGGGAACTATGGCTACACCTTC. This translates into CASRWTGNYGYTF.

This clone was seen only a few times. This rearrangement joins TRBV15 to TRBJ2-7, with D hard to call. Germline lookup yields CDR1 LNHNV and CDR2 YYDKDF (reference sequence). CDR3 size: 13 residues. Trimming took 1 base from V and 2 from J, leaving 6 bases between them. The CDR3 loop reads CATSRGGPYEQYF. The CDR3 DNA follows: TGTGCCACCAGCAGAGGAGGCCCCTACGAGCAGTACTTC.

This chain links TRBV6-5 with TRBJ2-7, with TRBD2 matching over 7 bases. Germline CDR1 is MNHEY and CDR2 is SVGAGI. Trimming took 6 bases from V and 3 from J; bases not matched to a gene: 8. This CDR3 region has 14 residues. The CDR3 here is CASRPRGGDYEQYF. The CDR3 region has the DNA TGTGCCAGCAGACCCCGGGGAGGGGACTACGAGCAGTACTTC.